Below, 16 T cell receptor beta chains from the same sample are listed, as sequenced in a study of somatic mutations in T cells in chronic GVHD. Sequenced by immunoSEQ multiplex PCR; TCRdb stores in-frame clones only, minus some. This sample carries roughly 15,000 clones, around four fifths of them seen once, and the ten largest clones take roughly 32%. The sample consisted of Vbeta20-negative CD4+ T cells from blood. The receptors shown here come from a male patient in his 50s with chronic graft-versus-host disease. Some T cells may arise from the graft donor.

This sequence joins TRBV10-3 and TRBJ2-2; a weak D match, TRBD2 (6 bases). Germline loops: CDR1 ENHRY, CDR2 SYGVKD. Trimming took 6 bases from V and 2 from J, leaving 13 bases between them. The CDR3 sequence is 15 residues long. The CDR3, as DNA: TGTGCCATCAGATCCGGAGGGGATAACACCGGGGAGCTGTTTTTT. This sequence encodes CAIRSGGDNTGELFF.

V is TRBV7-2 and J is TRBJ1-1; unclear D gene. This CDR3 spans 15 amino acids. Per germline, CDR1 SGHTA and CDR2 FQGNSA. Trimming removed 3 bases at V and 0 bases at J, with 11 bases between. CDR3 amino acids: CASSFSSEMNTEAFF. In DNA, the CDR3 is TGTGCCAGCAGCTTTTCGTCGGAGATGAACACTGAAGCTTTCTTT. Filled out from reference TRBV7-2 and TRBJ1-1, the complete variable domain reads GAGVSQSPSNKVTEKGKDVELRCDPISGHTALYWYRQSLGQGLEFLIYFQGNSAPDKSGLPSDRFSAERTGGSVSTLTIQRTQQEDSAVYLCASSFSSEMNTEAFFGQGTRLTVV.

The chain uses TRBV7-6 and TRBJ1-5; D is undetermined. Trimming pared 3 bases from V and 6 bases from J, leaving 15 bases between. Germline loops: CDR1 SGHVS, CDR2 FNYEAQ. The CDR3 is 15 residues long. Here the CDR3 DNA reads TGTGCCAGCAGCTTGGAGGGAAGGGAGGGTCAGCCCCAGCATTTT. This encodes CASSLEGREGQPQHF.

The V call is TRBV12-5, the J call TRBJ1-5; D might be TRBD1 (6 bases). The CDR3 spans 15 residues. Trimming left V 7 bases short and J 0 bases short, with 13 bases between. Germline V lookup: CDR1 LGHNT, CDR2 FRNRAP. CDR3 loop: CASARWTVSNQPQHF. CDR3 bases: TGTGCTAGTGCCCGTTGGACAGTTAGCAATCAGCCCCAGCATTTT.

The V gene is TRBV29-1, the J gene TRBJ2-3; D might be TRBD1 (5 bases). The CDR3 totals 12 residues. V lost 3 bases and J 2 bases, leaving 6 bases between the germline ends. Germline-derived CDR1 and CDR2 are SQVTM and ANQGSEA. The CDR3 nucleotides read TGCAGCGTTGAGACAGACACAGATACGCAGTATTTT. This gives the protein CSVETDTDTQYF.

The gene calls are TRBV10-1 and TRBJ2-7, with D perhaps TRBD2 (6 bases). The CDR3 totals 13 residues. V gave up 3 bases and J gave up 5 bases, with 11 bases separating them. Germline-derived CDR1 and CDR2 are WNHNN and SYGVQD (reference sequence). The CDR3 DNA reads as TGCGCCAGCAGTGATGGAGGGATTAACGAGCAGTACTTC. As protein: CASSDGGINEQYF.

This clone was recorded once. This sequence joins TRBV7-9 and TRBJ1-3, with D possibly matching TRBD1 (5 bases). The V end lost 5 bases, the J end lost 8 bases, and 13 bases lay between the germline ends. Germline V lookup: CDR1 SEHNR, CDR2 FQNEAQ (reference sequence). The CDR3 totals 13 residues. The CDR3, as DNA: TGTGCCAGCAGCGTCGACGGGGGAGACACCATATATTTT. This translates into CASSVDGGDTIYF.

This clone has only a few counts. V and J are TRBV7-3 and TRBJ2-5, with TRBD1 as a possible D gene (6 bases). The ends were cut back, 5 bases at V and 3 bases at J, with 10 bases in the middle. The germline V gene has CDR1 SGHTA and CDR2 FQGTGA. The CDR3 consists of 13 residues. For the CDR3, the DNA is TGTGCCAGCAGCCGGGGACACGAAGAGACCCAGTACTTC. Translated: CASSRGHEETQYF.

The V call is TRBV7-3, the J call TRBJ1-6; D not certain. The CDR3 has 13 residues. Germline loops: CDR1 SGHTA, CDR2 FQGTGA. V shed 2 bases and J shed 10 bases, with 9 bases lying between them. Here the CDR3 DNA reads TGTGCCAGCAGCTTACAGGAGGAATCACCCCTCCACTTT. Translating it yields CASSLQEESPLHF.

The rearrangement links TRBV6-5 to TRBJ2-7; 8 bases map to TRBD2. With 2 bases clipped from V and 7 bases from J, the junction kept 1 base outside the gene matches. Germline V lookup: CDR1 MNHEY, CDR2 SVGAGI. This CDR3 is built from 12 residues. CDR3 in amino acids: CASSYAGGEQYF. The CDR3 DNA follows: TGTGCCAGCAGTTACGCGGGGGGTGAGCAGTACTTC.

This clone appeared once. The J gene is TRBJ2-5, the V gene TRBV25-1; 7 bases line up with TRBD1. The junction had 6 bases not matched to a gene; V was cut back by 6 bases and J by 5 bases. Germline V gives CDR1 MGHDK, CDR2 SYGVNS. This CDR3 has 13 residues. In DNA, the CDR3 is TGTGCCAGCAGCCGGCAGGGGGACGAGACCCAGTACTTC. Protein sequence: CASSRQGDETQYF.

This clone was detected only a few times. The chain employs TRBV28 and TRBJ2-1, with 7 bases identical to TRBD2. The CDR3 contains 17 residues. CDR1 is MDHEN, CDR2 SYDVKM, per germline. V shed 4 bases and J 2 bases; nucleotides not matched to a gene: 11. The CDR3 protein is CASSSRLGAGAYNEQFF. The CDR3 coding sequence is TGTGCCAGCAGTTCCCGGCTCGGGGCGGGAGCCTACAATGAGCAGTTCTTC.

The chain is built from TRBV2 and TRBJ2-3, with D unresolved. V was clipped by 6 bases and J by 2 bases, with 12 bases between them. This CDR3 is 14 amino acids long. Germline CDR1 reads SNHLY; CDR2 reads FYNNEI. CDR3 loop: CASREPLDTDTQYF. The DNA of the CDR3 is TGTGCCAGCAGGGAGCCCCTAGACACAGATACGCAGTATTTT.

The chain joins TRBV2 to TRBJ1-6, with 7 positions matching TRBD1. Trimming at V came to 5 bases and at J to 5 bases, leaving 6 bases not matched to a gene. The CDR3 is 15 amino acids. CDR1 and CDR2 (germline): SNHLY, FYNNEI. The CDR3 DNA follows: TGTGCCAGCAGTCCTGGACAGGCGAATAATTCACCCCTCCACTTT. Translating it yields CASSPGQANNSPLHF.

This clone was detected a few times. The chain links TRBV6-5 to TRBJ1-6; TRBD1 might be the D (6 bases). The V gene's germline CDR1 is MNHEY and CDR2 SVGAGI. V gave up 6 bases and J gave up 8 bases, with 17 bases separating them. This CDR3 has 15 residues. CDR3 loop: CASSTTGSEDSPLHF. DNA for the CDR3: TGTGCCAGCAGCACTACAGGGTCGGAGGATTCACCCCTCCACTTT.

This clone was seen a single time. V is TRBV4-2 and J is TRBJ2-1; 12 bases line up with TRBD2. CDR1 is LGHNA and CDR2 is YNFKEQ in the germline V gene. The length of the CDR3 is 18 residues. The V and J ends lost 4 bases and 6 bases, in that order; junction bases with no gene match: 13. CDR3 nucleotides: TGTGCCAGCAGCCGCGATTTTCAGACTAGCGGGAGAGGCAATGAGCAGTTCTTC. It specifies CASSRDFQTSGRGNEQFF.